This T cell receptor (beta chain) emerged from a study of tumor-infiltrating lymphocytes in primary liver carcinoma. For the study at large: Patients underwent surgical resection for primary liver carcinoma. Tumors were stage T1-T3 N0M0, about 4 to 11 cm across. Study observations and caveats: Bulk, unsorted sampling meant CD4+ and CD8+ repertoires went uncompared.

Using a constant-region primer together with ProtoScript II reverse transcriptase, TCR beta cDNA was made from 500 ng of total RNA. Sequencing libraries for TCR beta derived from three nested multiplex PCR rounds that used slightly modified ARM-PCR. A C-beta reverse primer and TRBV1-TRBV30 forward primers served in each of the first two PCR rounds, at approximately 10 cycles apiece. TCRdb itself ran the multiplex PCR reads through MiXCR, one entry per CDR3 protein. The repertoire holds hundreds of thousands of distinct CDR3 sequences, with 45% to 70% as singletons. Germline loops: CDR1 SGHAT, CDR2 FQNNGV. The CDR3 consists of 14 residues. Trimming removed 5 bases at V and 4 bases at J, with 14 bases between. Unsorted whole blood yielded blood RNA, and germline DNA was extracted as well. The study enrolled treatment-naive patients with chronic HBV infection. Concerning this clonotype itself: Its antigen is currently unknown.

The sequence was collected from a woman younger than 45 with primary liver carcinoma and hepatitis B virus infection. The chain combines TRBV11-2 with TRBJ2-5; D not resolved. Sample: peripheral blood. CDR3 in DNA: TGTGCCAGCAGCCCGCCATTGTATAGAGAGACCCAGTACTTC. It is translated as CASSPPLYRETQYF.